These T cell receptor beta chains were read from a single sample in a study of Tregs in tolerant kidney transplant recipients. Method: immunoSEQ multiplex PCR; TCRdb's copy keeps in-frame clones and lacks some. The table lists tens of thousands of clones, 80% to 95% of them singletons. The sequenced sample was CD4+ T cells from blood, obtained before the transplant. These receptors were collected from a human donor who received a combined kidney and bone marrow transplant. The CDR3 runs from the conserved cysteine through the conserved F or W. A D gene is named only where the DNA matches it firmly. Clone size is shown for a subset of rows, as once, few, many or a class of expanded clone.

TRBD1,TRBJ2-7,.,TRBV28,CASNSQGAMNEQYF,TGTGCCAGCAATTCACAGGGGGCCATGAACGAGCAGTACTTC
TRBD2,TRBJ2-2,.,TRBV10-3,CAIGGEAGGLLRDTGELFF,TGTGCCATCGGAGGGGAGGCGGGGGGCCTTTTACGTGACACCGGGGAGCTGTTTTTT
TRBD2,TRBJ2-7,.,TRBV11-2,CASSLSTSGDRTYEQYF,TGTGCCAGCAGCTTATCGACTAGCGGGGACCGGACCTACGAGCAGTACTTC
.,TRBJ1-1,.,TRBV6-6,CASSYSSRVTEAFF,TGTGCCAGCAGTTACTCGAGCAGGGTTACTGAAGCTTTCTTT
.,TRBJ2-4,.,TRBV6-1,CASSIDTKNIQYF,TGTGCCAGCAGTATAGACACCAAAAACATTCAGTACTTC
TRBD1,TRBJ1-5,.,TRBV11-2,CASSLYTGGNQPQHF,TGTGCCAGCAGCTTATACACAGGGGGGAATCAGCCCCAGCATTTT
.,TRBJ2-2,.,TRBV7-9,CAGSLGGPGTGELFF,TGTGCCGGCAGCTTAGGGGGGCCAGGAACCGGGGAGCTGTTTTTT
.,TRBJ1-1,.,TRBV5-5,CASSVQAFNTEAFF,TGTGCCAGCAGCGTGCAGGCCTTTAACACTGAAGCTTTCTTT
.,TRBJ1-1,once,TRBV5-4,CASSLWSRVNTEAFF,TGTGCCAGCAGCTTGTGGAGCAGGGTGAACACTGAAGCTTTCTTT
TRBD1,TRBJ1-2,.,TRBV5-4,CASSFRTGPIYGYTF,TGTGCCAGCAGCTTTAGGACAGGGCCAATCTATGGCTACACCTTC
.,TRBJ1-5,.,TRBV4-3,CASSQDQDSRQPQHF,TGCGCCAGCAGCCAAGATCAGGATTCGAGACAGCCCCAGCATTTT
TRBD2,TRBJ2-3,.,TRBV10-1,CASRGLAVSADTQYF,TGCGCCAGCAGGGGACTAGCGGTAAGTGCAGATACGCAGTATTTT
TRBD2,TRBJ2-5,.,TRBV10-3,CAISVGGRRETQYF,TGTGCCATCAGTGTAGGCGGGAGGAGAGAGACCCAGTACTTC